Sequencing of this T cell receptor beta chain was carried out in a study of blood T cell repertoires in COVID-19. At the level of the study: Acute and convalescent COVID-19 samples came from the United States, Italy and Spain.

CDR1 and CDR2 from the germline V gene are MNHNY and SVGAGI (reference sequence). J was trimmed by 2 bases and V by 8 bases; bases with no gene match: 8. The CDR3 runs 15 residues. Measured with immunoSEQ multiplex PCR; TCRdb has only the in-frame clones, and not every one. This table holds 15,000 to 20,000 clones, almost 90% found once. The receptor's source is a human donor in a cohort sampled during active COVID-19. V is TRBV6-6 and J is TRBJ2-3, with TRBD2 matching over 9 bases. Sample: peripheral blood. CDR3 coding DNA: TGTGCCAGCTCCTGGGCTAGCGGGGCCACAGATACGCAGTATTTT. Translation gives CASSWASGATDTQYF.